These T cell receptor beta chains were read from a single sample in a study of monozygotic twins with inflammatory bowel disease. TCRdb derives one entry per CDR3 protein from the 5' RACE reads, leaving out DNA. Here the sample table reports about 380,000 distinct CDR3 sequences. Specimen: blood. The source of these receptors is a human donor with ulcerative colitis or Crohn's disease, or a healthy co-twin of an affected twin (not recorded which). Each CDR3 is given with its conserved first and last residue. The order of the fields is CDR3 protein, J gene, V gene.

CDR3: CASSLRGGPVYNEQFF; J: TRBJ2-1; V: TRBV4-1
CDR3: CASSLERGPLYLF; J: TRBJ2-1; V: TRBV2
CDR3: CASTTVGPTARLTTTSTDTQYF; J: TRBJ2-3; V: TRBV6-4
CDR3: CASGAPKNGSSSYNEQFF; J: TRBJ2-1; V: TRBV12-5
CDR3: CSAMGGRTGELFF; J: TRBJ2-2; V: TRBV20-1
CDR3: CAWSVVSSYNEQFF; J: TRBJ2-1; V: TRBV30
CDR3: CASSLLSGGKYNGQFF; J: TRBJ2-1; V: TRBV7-8
CDR3: CASSQDLLAGEFF; J: TRBJ2-1; V: TRBV3-1
CDR3: CASSLRGTGYGYTF; J: TRBJ1-2; V: TRBV7-9
CDR3: CASSPNYLIGSPLHF; J: TRBJ1-6; V: TRBV5-6
CDR3: CSVPTEPGNTIYF; J: TRBJ1-3; V: TRBV20-1
CDR3: CASSEFNEQYF; J: TRBJ2-7; V: TRBV25-1
CDR3: CASSYWRGRTSGANVLTF; J: TRBJ2-6; V: TRBV6-5
CDR3: CASSPRRGYEQYF; J: TRBJ2-7; V: TRBV7-2
CDR3: CSAPGQGVPLAGQYEQYF; J: TRBJ2-7; V: TRBV20-1
CDR3: CAISPGTNSYEQYF; J: TRBJ2-7; V: TRBV10-3
CDR3: CASHGTAETNYGYTF; J: TRBJ1-2; V: TRBV2
CDR3: CSARDSGRTSDSYEQYF; J: TRBJ2-7; V: TRBV20-1
CDR3: CASSFSDNSPLHF; J: TRBJ1-6; V: TRBV7-3
CDR3: CAWSRDMDTQYF; J: TRBJ2-3; V: TRBV30
CDR3: CASSLRINTGGETQYF; J: TRBJ2-5; V: TRBV7-2